This T cell receptor (beta chain) was sequenced during a study of blood T cell repertoires in COVID-19. Study-level background: COVID-19 samples collected from the United States, Italy and Spain covered acute and convalescent phases.

TCRdb's table, derived via immunoSEQ multiplex PCR, lists solely in-frame clones and lacks some. The repertoire includes about 96,000 clones, roughly 84% of them detected once, and about 18% sits in the top ten. Sequenced input: peripheral blood. This clonotype was sampled from an older woman with acute or convalescent COVID-19.

CDR3 residues: CASSPTGTGGGWTEAFF. CDR3 coding DNA: TGTGCCAGTAGTCCTACCGGGACAGGGGGCGGATGGACTGAAGCTTTCTTT. This chain joins TRBV19 and TRBJ1-1, with 12 bases that match TRBD1. This CDR3 contains 17 residues. Germline assignment: CDR1 LNHDA and CDR2 SQIVND (reference sequence). J was trimmed by 5 bases and V by 5 bases; bases with no gene match: 12. Based on the CDR3 plus reference TRBV19 and TRBJ1-1, the full variable domain is DGGITQSPKYLFRKEGQNVTLSCEQNLNHDAMYWYRQDPGQGLRLIYYSQIVNDFQKGDIAEGYSVSREKKESFPLTVTSAQKNPTAFYLCASSPTGTGGGWTEAFFGQGTRLTVV.